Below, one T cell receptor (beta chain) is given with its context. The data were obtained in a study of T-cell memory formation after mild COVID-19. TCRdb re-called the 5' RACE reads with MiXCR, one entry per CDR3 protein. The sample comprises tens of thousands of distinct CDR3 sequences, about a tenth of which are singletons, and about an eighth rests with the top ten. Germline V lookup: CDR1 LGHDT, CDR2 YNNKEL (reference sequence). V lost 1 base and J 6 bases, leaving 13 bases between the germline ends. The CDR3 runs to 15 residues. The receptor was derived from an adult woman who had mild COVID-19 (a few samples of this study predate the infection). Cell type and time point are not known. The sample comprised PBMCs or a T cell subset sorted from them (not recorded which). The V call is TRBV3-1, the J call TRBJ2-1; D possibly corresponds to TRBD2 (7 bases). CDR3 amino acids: CASSQGGGGFNEQFF. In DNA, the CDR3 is TGTGCCAGCAGCCAAGGGGGCGGGGGCTTCAATGAGCAGTTCTTC.